This T cell receptor (beta chain) was recorded in a study of T-cell reconstitution after alpha-beta-depleted transplantation in children. This clonotype was seen ten or more times. Unique molecular identifiers were incorporated into the prepared TCRbeta library. TCRdb fed the PCR reads into MiXCR, producing one record per CDR3 protein. The profile shows some 240,000 distinct CDR3 sequences, around 8.9% of them singletons. The CDR3 sequence is 12 residues long. Germline V gene lookup returns CDR1 SGDLS and CDR2 YYNGEE. V was trimmed by 1 base and J by 6 bases, leaving 7 bases between them. This receptor was identified in a human donor who donated a stem cell graft to a child with SCID. V gene TRBV9 combines with J gene TRBJ1-2; maybe TRBD1 (6 bases). The input for sequencing was PBMCs from the stem cell graft donor, taken from the stem cell graft. DNA for the CDR3: TGTGCCAGCAGCGTATCAGGGGATGGCTACACCTTC. This sequence encodes CASSVSGDGYTF.